The 2 T cell receptor beta chains below all came from one sample that was sequenced in a study of T cell repertoires in cytomegalovirus infection. TCRdb redid the calling of the reads with MiXCR, one entry per CDR3 protein. Of 400,000 or so distinct CDR3 sequences listed, roughly 20% were seen once; the top ten hold roughly 8.7%. Sequenced material: PBMCs. These receptor sequences come from a human donor in good health (CMV status not recorded). Some clones in this sample may be carry-over from other donors' samples.

This clonotype was found many times. The genes are TRBV7-2 and TRBJ1-3; 7 bases match TRBD1. Germline V gene data show CDR1 as SGHTA and CDR2 as FQGNSA. J gave up 4 bases and V 4 bases, and 4 bases lay outside the gene matches. The CDR3 sequence is 14 residues long. CDR3 in DNA: TGTGCCAGCAGCTCAGGGGGAAAAGGAAACACCATATATTTT. Protein: CASSSGGKGNTIYF.

This clonotype turned up a few times. The chain couples TRBV7-2 to TRBJ2-2, with a possible D match to TRBD1 (7 bases). The V end lost 3 bases, the J end lost 4 bases, and 9 bases lay between the germline ends. The CDR3 contains 14 residues. Per germline, CDR1 SGHTA and CDR2 FQGNSA. CDR3 region: CASSFQGGTGELFF. CDR3 DNA sequence: TGTGCCAGCAGCTTCCAGGGGGGCACCGGGGAGCTGTTTTTT.